Sequencing of this T cell receptor (beta chain) was carried out in a study of cytomegalovirus exposure and HLA in healthy donors. Per the germline V gene, CDR1 is LGHNA and CDR2 is YNFKEQ. The CDR3 loop spans 13 amino acids. Trimming left V 1 base short and J 4 bases short, with 5 bases between. 60 Vbeta and 13 Jbeta primers were used in PCR. TCRdb keeps only in-frame clones here, not all; method: immunoSEQ multiplex PCR. The table shows around 140,000 clones, with approximately 83% occurring only once. The TCR was taken from a male donor in good health and CMV-seronegative. Sample: PBMCs. V and J are TRBV4-2 and TRBJ1-5; D is unclear. CDR3 DNA: TGTGCCAGCAGCCAAGCAATGAATCAGCCCCAGCATTTT. Its translation: CASSQAMNQPQHF.